This T cell receptor beta chain is from a study of blood T cell repertoires in COVID-19. Study overall: Sites across the United States, Italy and Spain contributed samples from acute and convalescent COVID-19. PBMCs, B-cell-depleted T cells, or T cells provided the cDNA or gDNA that made up the material.

In the original processing: Counts of nucleated cells, estimated from reference gene primer amplification, were obtained. Assay: immunoSEQ multiplex PCR; the TCRdb copy retains only in-frame clones and omits some. The V and J calls and the clone size are those of that table, but D and trimming were determined from the DNA. This sample yields 300,000 to 450,000 clones, of which around nine tenths are seen a single time; just under 4% belongs to the top ten. The Seattle patients joined while their infection was active and were tracked longitudinally afterward. The sequence came from a woman aged 55-69 years with COVID-19, enrolled during active disease. Sequencing was performed on peripheral blood.

The chain's CDR3 is CASASDRLHSPLHF. For the CDR3, the DNA is TGTGCCAGCGCCTCGGACAGGTTGCATTCACCCCTCCACTTT. This chain uses TRBV5-6 with TRBJ1-6; 7 bases match TRBD1. This CDR3 contains 14 residues. Trimming took 7 bases from V and 8 from J; bases not matched to a gene: 9. From germline, CDR1 is SGHDT and CDR2 YYEEEE.